A selection of T cell receptor beta chains follows, all from one sample in a study of blood T cells in healthy people across ages. TCRdb re-derived calls from the 5' RACE reads in MiXCR, one entry per CDR3 protein. The table lists about 1.4 million distinct CDR3 sequences, approximately 63% of them singletons. The material sequenced was blood. The receptors originated from a man between 18 and 29 years old in good health. Both conserved end residues are part of each CDR3. Each record gives: J gene, V gene, clone size, D gene, CDR3 length, CDR3 DNA, CDR3 protein. The D gene is left open where the match is weak. The listing skips clone size in some rows; elsewhere it reads once, few, many or a size class.

j_gene: TRBJ2-7
v_gene: TRBV12-3/TRBV12-4
abundance: few
d_gene: TRBD1
len: 18
CDR3nt: TGTGCCAGCAGTTTTATCTCTAGGGGAAGGACAGGGATAAACGAGCAGTACTTC
CDR3aa: CASSFISRGRTGINEQYF

j_gene: TRBJ2-1
v_gene: TRBV13
abundance: .
d_gene: TRBD2
len: 15
CDR3nt: TGTGCCAGCAGCTCCTGGACTAGCGGGAGGGGAGAGCAGTTCTTC
CDR3aa: CASSSWTSGRGEQFF

j_gene: TRBJ2-7
v_gene: TRBV6-6
abundance: few
d_gene: TRBD1
len: 15
CDR3nt: TGTGCCAGCAGTTACACGGACAGGAACTCCTACGAGCAGTACTTC
CDR3aa: CASSYTDRNSYEQYF

j_gene: TRBJ1-2
v_gene: TRBV9
abundance: .
d_gene: .
len: 15
CDR3nt: TGTGCCAGCAACCCAACCCGTCAGGCTTACTATGGCTACACCTTC
CDR3aa: CASNPTRQAYYGYTF

j_gene: TRBJ2-7
v_gene: TRBV11-2
abundance: few
d_gene: .
len: 13
CDR3nt: TGTGCCAGCAACCATAGGGTCTCCTACGAGCAGTACTTC
CDR3aa: CASNHRVSYEQYF

j_gene: TRBJ1-2
v_gene: TRBV5-5
abundance: few
d_gene: .
len: 12
CDR3nt: TGTGCCAGCAGCTTCCGGGTCGGCGGCTACACCTTC
CDR3aa: CASSFRVGGYTF

j_gene: TRBJ2-7
v_gene: TRBV9
abundance: .
d_gene: .
len: 16
CDR3nt: TGTGCCAGCAGCGTAGGGAAGGACGGATGGGGGTACGAGCAGTACTTC
CDR3aa: CASSVGKDGWGYEQYF

j_gene: TRBJ2-7
v_gene: TRBV27
abundance: few
d_gene: TRBD1
len: 16
CDR3nt: TGTGCCAGCAGTTTCGGGACAGGGCTAGTCTCCTACGAGCAGTACTTC
CDR3aa: CASSFGTGLVSYEQYF

j_gene: TRBJ1-2
v_gene: TRBV4-3
abundance: few
d_gene: TRBD1
len: 14
CDR3nt: TGCGCCAGCAGCCAAGGGACAGGGGGAATGGGCTACACCTTC
CDR3aa: CASSQGTGGMGYTF

j_gene: TRBJ2-3
v_gene: TRBV20-1
abundance: few
d_gene: TRBD2
len: 17
CDR3nt: TGCAGTGCTAGTTTATATAGCGGGAGGCCATCCGGAGATACGCAGTATTTT
CDR3aa: CSASLYSGRPSGDTQYF

j_gene: TRBJ2-7
v_gene: TRBV5-4
abundance: .
d_gene: .
len: 11
CDR3nt: TGTGCCAGCAGCTTGGGACGGGAGCGGTACTTC
CDR3aa: CASSLGRERYF

j_gene: TRBJ2-7
v_gene: TRBV15
abundance: .
d_gene: .
len: 16
CDR3nt: TGTGCCACCAGTAGGGACGTGTCGGCACCACCCTCCGAGCAGTACTTC
CDR3aa: CATSRDVSAPPSEQYF

j_gene: TRBJ2-3
v_gene: TRBV12-3/TRBV12-4
abundance: .
d_gene: .
len: 13
CDR3nt: TGTGCCAGCACGGGAATAAACACAGATACGCAGTATTTT
CDR3aa: CASTGINTDTQYF

j_gene: TRBJ2-7
v_gene: TRBV28
abundance: .
d_gene: .
len: 12
CDR3nt: TGTGCCAGCAGCCCACAAGCCGACGAGCAGTACTTC
CDR3aa: CASSPQADEQYF

j_gene: TRBJ1-2
v_gene: TRBV9
abundance: .
d_gene: .
len: 13
CDR3nt: TGTGCCAGCAGCGTAGAGGGGGAAGATGGCTACACCTTC
CDR3aa: CASSVEGEDGYTF

j_gene: TRBJ2-5
v_gene: TRBV10-1
abundance: .
d_gene: TRBD2
len: 17
CDR3nt: TGCGCCAGCAGTGAGGCATCCCTTCTAGCGGGTCAAGAGACCCAGTACTTC
CDR3aa: CASSEASLLAGQETQYF

j_gene: TRBJ2-6
v_gene: TRBV2
abundance: .
d_gene: .
len: 16
CDR3nt: TGTGCCAGCATGAAGGGAAGCCGCTCTGGGGCCAACGTCCTGACTTTC
CDR3aa: CASMKGSRSGANVLTF

j_gene: TRBJ2-7
v_gene: TRBV4-1
abundance: few
d_gene: .
len: 14
CDR3nt: TGCGCCAGCAGCCAAGAGGACAAATCCTACGAGCAGTACTTC
CDR3aa: CASSQEDKSYEQYF

j_gene: TRBJ1-2
v_gene: TRBV25-1
abundance: few
d_gene: .
len: 16
CDR3nt: TGTGCCAGCAGTCCCGATGAGGGGCCCCAGTCCCATGGCTACACCTTC
CDR3aa: CASSPDEGPQSHGYTF

j_gene: TRBJ2-1
v_gene: TRBV12-3/TRBV12-4
abundance: .
d_gene: TRBD2
len: 17
CDR3nt: TGTGCCAGCAGTCACGAAGGGGTAGCGGGAACCTACAATGAGCGGTTCTTC
CDR3aa: CASSHEGVAGTYNERFF

j_gene: TRBJ2-5
v_gene: TRBV11-2
abundance: .
d_gene: TRBD2
len: 15
CDR3nt: TGTGCCAGCAGCTTAAAGCGGGGGGATTGGGAGACCCAGTACTTC
CDR3aa: CASSLKRGDWETQYF

j_gene: TRBJ1-1
v_gene: TRBV10-3
abundance: .
d_gene: .
len: 13
CDR3nt: TGTGCCATCAGTGAGTCCCCCCACACTGAAGCTTTCTTT
CDR3aa: CAISESPHTEAFF

j_gene: TRBJ2-1
v_gene: TRBV20-1
abundance: .
d_gene: .
len: 16
CDR3nt: TGCAGTGCTTTTTCCGGGAGAGCCTCTGGAGGCAATGAGCAGTTCTTC
CDR3aa: CSAFSGRASGGNEQFF

j_gene: TRBJ2-3
v_gene: TRBV3-1
abundance: many
d_gene: .
len: 17
CDR3nt: TGTGCCAGCAGCCAAGATCTCGCCAGGGGAGGTGCAGATACGCAGTATTTT
CDR3aa: CASSQDLARGGADTQYF

j_gene: TRBJ2-1
v_gene: TRBV12-5
abundance: .
d_gene: TRBD1
len: 17
CDR3nt: TGTGCTAGTGGTCCGGGGGCCGGACAGGGCGGGAACAATGAGCAGTTCTTC
CDR3aa: CASGPGAGQGGNNEQFF

j_gene: TRBJ2-1
v_gene: TRBV14
abundance: .
d_gene: .
len: 13
CDR3nt: TGTGCCAGCAGCCTTCAACCGGGGAATGAGCAGTTCTTC
CDR3aa: CASSLQPGNEQFF

j_gene: TRBJ2-7
v_gene: TRBV10-3
abundance: .
d_gene: .
len: 17
CDR3nt: TGTGCCATCAGTTTCCCGGGGCTCGAAAGCTCCTACAATGAGCAGTACTTC
CDR3aa: CAISFPGLESSYNEQYF

j_gene: TRBJ2-1
v_gene: TRBV4-1
abundance: .
d_gene: TRBD2
len: 17
CDR3nt: TGCGCCAGCAGCCAAGACCTAGCGGGGCCCACATACAATGAGCAGTTCTTC
CDR3aa: CASSQDLAGPTYNEQFF

j_gene: TRBJ2-3
v_gene: TRBV15
abundance: once
d_gene: .
len: 17
CDR3nt: TGTGCCACCAGCAGTGCAGGGCTTGAAACCTACACAGATACGCAGTATTTT
CDR3aa: CATSSAGLETYTDTQYF

j_gene: TRBJ2-6
v_gene: TRBV4-2
abundance: .
d_gene: .
len: 16
CDR3nt: TGTGCCAGCAGCCAAGATCGCCGAACTGGGGCCAACGTCCTGACTTTC
CDR3aa: CASSQDRRTGANVLTF

j_gene: TRBJ2-5
v_gene: TRBV6-5
abundance: .
d_gene: TRBD2
len: 15
CDR3nt: TGTGCCAGCGCCGACTTCGGGGGGGCCGGGGAGACCCAGTACTTC
CDR3aa: CASADFGGAGETQYF

j_gene: TRBJ2-5
v_gene: TRBV10-3
abundance: few
d_gene: TRBD1
len: 14
CDR3nt: TGTGCCATCAGTGAGTGGGACAGGGCAGAGACCCAGTACTTC
CDR3aa: CAISEWDRAETQYF

j_gene: TRBJ2-7
v_gene: TRBV20-1
abundance: few
d_gene: TRBD2
len: 13
CDR3nt: TGCAGTTGGCTAGCGGATTTATACAATGAGCAGTACTTC
CDR3aa: CSWLADLYNEQYF

j_gene: TRBJ2-1
v_gene: TRBV6-2/TRBV6-3
abundance: .
d_gene: .
len: 12
CDR3nt: TGTGCCAGCAAAACCATGGCGTCTGAGCAGTTCTTC
CDR3aa: CASKTMASEQFF

j_gene: TRBJ1-2
v_gene: TRBV6-5
abundance: many
d_gene: .
len: 17
CDR3nt: TGTGCCAGCAGTTACGGTGGGGACATTTCTTCCTTGGGTGGCTACACCTTC
CDR3aa: CASSYGGDISSLGGYTF

j_gene: TRBJ2-7
v_gene: TRBV5-6
abundance: once
d_gene: .
len: 14
CDR3nt: TGTGCCAGCAGTGTGACAAGCTCCTACAATGAGCAGTACTTC
CDR3aa: CASSVTSSYNEQYF

j_gene: TRBJ2-1
v_gene: TRBV11-2
abundance: .
d_gene: .
len: 14
CDR3nt: TGTGCCAGCAGCCCCGGGCCAGAAATCAATGAGCAGTTCTTC
CDR3aa: CASSPGPEINEQFF

j_gene: TRBJ2-3
v_gene: TRBV11-2
abundance: .
d_gene: TRBD2
len: 16
CDR3nt: TGTGCCAGCAGCTCGGGGACTAGCGGGAGGCCAGATACGCAGTATTTT
CDR3aa: CASSSGTSGRPDTQYF